The 9 T cell receptor beta chains reported below all come from one sample, sequenced in a study of memory CD4+ T cells and cytomegalovirus serostatus. Single viable CD3+CD4+CD8-CD45RO+ cells were sorted as the memory CD4+ T cells. The table came from immunoSEQ multiplex PCR; TCRdb's copy has only in-frame clones and leaves some out. The sample records about 25,000 clones, less than 80% being singletons. Sequenced input: memory CD4+ T cells from blood. The receptor set was obtained from an adult in good health and CMV-seronegative.

CDR3 region: CASSSNSAPWAAGYTF. The CDR3 bases are TGTGCCAGCAGCTCAAACAGCGCACCATGGGCGGCGGGCTACACCTTC. The chain links TRBV21-1 to TRBJ1-2. TRBV21-1 constitutes a pseudogene. This CDR3 is 16 amino acids long.

This chain joins TRBV5-1 and TRBJ1-1; the match to TRBD1 covers 7 bases. CDR3 length: 16 amino acids. Germline-derived CDR1 and CDR2 are SGHRS and YFSETQ. The V segment lost 1 base and the J segment 1 base; nucleotides outside the gene matches: 7. CDR3 loop: CASSLTIQGPNTEAFF. The CDR3 nucleotides read TGCGCCAGCAGCTTGACCATACAGGGGCCGAACACTGAAGCTTTCTTT.

The chain uses TRBV19 and TRBJ2-2; D remains unclear. Germline V gives CDR1 LNHDA, CDR2 SQIVND (reference sequence). The length of the CDR3 is 14 residues. V lost 7 bases to trimming and J lost 4 bases, with 13 bases between them. The chain's CDR3 is CASTTELPTGELFF. As DNA, the CDR3 is TGTGCCAGTACCACAGAATTACCCACCGGGGAGCTGTTTTTT.

J is TRBJ2-1 and V is TRBV19, with D perhaps TRBD2 (6 bases). The germline V gene encodes CDR1 LNHDA and CDR2 SQIVND (reference sequence). V was pared by 6 bases and J by 0 bases, with 9 bases between. The CDR3 extends over 14 amino acids. DNA for the CDR3: TGTGCCAGTAGGACGGGAGTCTCCTACAATGAGCAGTTCTTC. The encoded protein is CASRTGVSYNEQFF.

This CDR3 is CASSNWGQAENSPLHF. The DNA of the CDR3 is TGTGCCAGCAGCAACTGGGGACAGGCCGAGAATTCACCCCTCCACTTT. The chain has TRBV7-2 and TRBJ1-6; the match to TRBD1 covers 8 bases. Losses at the gene ends were 5 bases for V and 7 bases for J; bases not matched to a gene: 10. Germline assignment: CDR1 SGHTA and CDR2 FQGNSA. There are 16 residues in the CDR3.

This chain joins TRBV6-4 and TRBJ1-1; perhaps TRBD1 as D (6 bases). V lost 2 bases, J lost 7 bases, and 11 bases lay in between. Germline loops: CDR1 MRHNA, CDR2 SNTAGT. The length of the CDR3 is 13 residues. This CDR3 is CASSDGQGREAFF. The CDR3 DNA is TGTGCCAGCAGTGACGGGCAGGGGCGTGAAGCTTTCTTT.

The rearrangement links TRBV27 to TRBJ2-2, with a possible D match to TRBD2 (6 bases). Germline CDR1 reads MNHEY; CDR2 reads SMNVEV (reference sequence). This CDR3 contains 21 residues. Trimming removed 6 bases at V and 1 base at J, with 30 bases between. In DNA, the CDR3 is TGTGCCAGCAGGAGCCGGGACTCGACAGTTTTCGGGATGGGGAACACCGGGGAGCTGTTTTTT. It translates to CASRSRDSTVFGMGNTGELFF.

The genes are TRBV25-1 and TRBJ1-6; 9 bases map to TRBD1. This CDR3 is 16 amino acids long. Germline V lookup: CDR1 MGHDK, CDR2 SYGVNS. The ends lost 1 base at V and 8 bases at J; junction bases unmatched: 6. The CDR3 is CASSESGGTGYSPLHF. CDR3 in DNA: TGTGCCAGCAGTGAATCGGGCGGGACAGGGTATTCACCCCTCCACTTT.

The rearrangement joins TRBV7-2 to TRBJ2-1, with D possibly TRBD2 on 6 matching bases. This CDR3 is 14 amino acids long. Trimming stripped 1 base from V and 11 bases from J, with 15 bases between. Germline V gene sequence: CDR1 SGHTA, CDR2 FQGNSA. The CDR3 loop reads CASSLGRGSDKQFF. The CDR3 DNA reads TGTGCCAGCAGCTTAGGTCGGGGGAGCGATAAGCAGTTCTTC.